The clone carrying this TCR beta chain was picked up a small number of times. The length of the CDR3 is 13 residues. Trimming shortened V by 4 bases and J by 4 bases, and 10 bases separated the two germline ends. Germline CDR1 SNHLY, CDR2 FYNNEI. The data were taken from a study of patients and donors after allogeneic stem cell transplantation. Each CDR3 protein gets one entry after TCRdb re-called the RT-PCR reads with MiXCR. The sample includes 900,000 to 1,000,000 distinct CDR3 sequences, about a sixth of them seen just once. The source of this sequence is a human donor who was either an allogeneic HSCT recipient or a stem cell or donor lymphocyte infusion donor (not recorded which). It is not recorded whose cells these are; they may come from a transplant donor. The chain employs TRBV2 and TRBJ1-2; no clear D. What was sequenced was blood, either unsorted or a sorted T cell fraction (not recorded which). CDR3 sequence (DNA): TGTGCCAGCAGTGTCGAGGACGTCTATGGCTACACCTTC. Protein sequence: CASSVEDVYGYTF.